The T cell receptor (beta chain) under discussion was sequenced for a study of CD8+CD57+ T cells in acquired aplastic anemia. At the level of the study: The study obtained an average of roughly 3 ug of DNA from sorted CD4+ and CD8+ cells. Study-level findings and limits: Simpson's diversity of CD8+ cells was not significantly different in patients compared with controls. Patients had around 30 CD8+ CDR3 sequences in common with controls (the shared set).

Previously, flow cytometry had revealed CD8+CD57+ cell expansion in the patients chosen for sequencing. Profiles of TCR beta VDJ and CDR3 were generated from a genomic DNA template. One entry per CDR3 protein results from TCRdb running MiXCR on the reads. Here the sample spans about 260,000 distinct CDR3 sequences, 82% being singletons. Concerning this clonotype: The antigen remains unidentified. This may be a read error, as it is one base from a much larger clone. This is likely a read error, given that the CDR3 carries no conserved phenylalanine or tryptophan at its end. No DNA is shown, since the ends of the CDR3 on it are uncertain; the CDR3 is the one TCRdb lists.

What was sequenced was sorted CD4+, CD8+, or CD8+CD57+ T cells (not recorded which) from PBMCs. The clonotype comes from a human donor with aplastic anemia.

CDR3 sequence reads: CASSLRSYNSPLY. This chain uses TRBV7-6 with TRBJ2-1. A total of 13 residues make up the CDR3, ends included. The germline V gene encodes CDR1 SGHVS and CDR2 FNYEAQ.